The 26 T cell receptor beta chains listed next were all sequenced from one sample in a study of blood T cell repertoires in COVID-19 (dated by TCRdb to the early 2020s). Libraries were made using the immunoSEQ multiplex PCR assay. What TCRdb holds here is the immuneACCESS table cut down to in-frame rearrangements. Part of the clones is not present; checked against another copy, under half of the missing clones reflect an unresolved V gene, and the others are unexplained. Across this sample there are 310,000 or so clones, with roughly 86% seen only once. The top ten clones comprise 1% to 1.5% of the sample. Sequencing input: peripheral blood. The receptors originated from a man between 70 and 80 years old with acute or convalescent COVID-19.

V usage is TRBV5-1 and J usage is TRBJ1-4; D might be TRBD1 (6 bases). The germline gives CDR1 SGHRS, CDR2 YFSETQ. The CDR3 spans 16 residues. Deletions cut 4 bases from V and 0 bases from J, with 13 bases between. The DNA of the CDR3 is TGCGCCAGCAGCGTGGGGGGCCGGCCAACTAATGAAAAACTGTTTTTT. Translation: CASSVGGRPTNEKLFF.

The rearrangement links TRBV6-1 to TRBJ2-1, with D uncertain. Germline V gene lookup returns CDR1 MNHNS and CDR2 SASEGT. This CDR3 is built from 13 residues. V was pared by 1 base and J by 7 bases, with 8 bases between. The CDR3 spells CASSEVIANEQFF. CDR3 coding DNA: TGTGCCAGCAGTGAAGTAATAGCTAATGAGCAGTTCTTC.

V gene TRBV7-2 combines with J gene TRBJ1-2; D is undetermined. The CDR3 is made up of 13 amino acids. Germline assignment: CDR1 SGHTA and CDR2 FQGNSA. The germline V and J ends were trimmed by 1 base and 3 bases, with 6 bases remaining between them. CDR3 sequence reads: CASSLDGDYGYTF. CDR3 sequence (DNA): TGTGCCAGCAGCTTAGACGGGGACTATGGCTACACCTTC.

This clone has at least ten counts. V and J are TRBV6-6 and TRBJ2-3; perhaps TRBD2 as D (7 bases). V lost 4 bases and J 0 bases, leaving 14 bases between the germline ends. Germline values: CDR1 MNHNY, CDR2 SVGAGI (reference sequence). This CDR3 contains 16 residues. In DNA, the CDR3 is TGTGCCAGCAGTTTTCTTGGGGGGGCTAGCACAGATACGCAGTATTTT. Its translation: CASSFLGGASTDTQYF.

The rearrangement joins TRBV18 to TRBJ1-3; 11 nucleotides line up with TRBD1. This CDR3 contains 17 residues. Germline V CDR1 and CDR2: KGHSH, LQKENI. J was trimmed by 1 base and V by 1 base; bases with no gene match: 3. CDR3 amino acids: CASSPRDRGTSGNTIYF. CDR3 nucleotide sequence: TGTGCCAGCTCACCACGGGACAGGGGGACGTCTGGAAACACCATATATTTT.

The rearrangement uses TRBV4-3 and TRBJ2-2; 10 nucleotides align to TRBD1. CDR1 and CDR2 (germline): LGHNA, YSLEER. CDR3 size: 15 residues. V was clipped by 4 bases and J by 6 bases; unmatched bases: 5. The CDR3 loop reads CASSRQGAVSGELFF. CDR3 nucleotides: TGCGCCAGCAGCCGACAGGGGGCAGTCTCCGGGGAGCTGTTTTTT.

The V call is TRBV29-1, the J call TRBJ2-4, with unresolved D. Trimming pared 3 bases from V and 9 bases from J, leaving 9 bases between. Per the germline V gene, CDR1 is SQVTM and CDR2 is ANQGSEA. The CDR3 covers 11 residues. The chain's CDR3 is CSVESTTIQYF. CDR3 DNA sequence: TGCAGCGTTGAGAGCACCACCATTCAGTACTTC.

V is TRBV18 and J is TRBJ2-5; D not resolved. The V gene's germline CDR1 is KGHSH and CDR2 LQKENI. The ends were cut back, 6 bases at V and 14 bases at J, with 22 bases in the middle. This CDR3 is 13 amino acids long. The CDR3 coding sequence is TGTGCCAGCTCCCTGACGCTCCAGCAGGATCCTTACTTC. Its protein product is CASSLTLQQDPYF. The complete variable domain, with remaining parts taken from reference TRBV18 and TRBJ2-5, reads NAGVMQNPRHLVRRRGQEARLRCSPMKGHSHVYWYRQLPEEGLKFMVYLQKENIIDESGMPKERFSAEFPKEGPSILRIQQVVRGDSAAYFCASSLTLQQDPYFGPGTRLLVL.

V gene TRBV5-1 combines with J gene TRBJ2-1; 10 bases align to TRBD1. The germline V gene encodes CDR1 SGHRS and CDR2 YFSETQ. With 4 bases clipped from V and 6 bases from J, the junction kept 10 bases outside the gene matches. This CDR3 contains 16 residues. DNA of the CDR3: TGCGCCAGCAGCCCGGACCCGGGACAGGGGTCCAATGAGCAGTTCTTC. It codes for CASSPDPGQGSNEQFF. Full variable domain (remainder filled in from reference TRBV5-1 and TRBJ2-1): KAGVTQTPRYLIKTRGQQVTLSCSPISGHRSVSWYQQTPGQGLQFLFEYFSETQRNKGNFPGRFSGRQFSNSRSEMNVSTLELGDSALYLCASSPDPGQGSNEQFFGPGTRLTVL.

This sequence joins TRBV30 and TRBJ2-7; D not certain. V lost 0 bases to trimming and J lost 0 bases, with 18 bases between them. Germline lookup yields CDR1 GTSNPN and CDR2 SVGIG (reference sequence). This CDR3 has 17 amino acids. Here the CDR3 reads CAWSVLLESGFSYEQYF. The CDR3 bases are TGTGCCTGGAGTGTCCTGCTGGAGAGTGGTTTCTCCTACGAGCAGTACTTC.

The chain employs TRBV11-3 and TRBJ2-1; no firm D call. CDR3 size: 13 residues. CDR1 and CDR2 (germline): SGHNT, YENEEA. Trimming removed 5 bases from V and 4 bases from J, with 9 bases in between. CDR3 nucleotide sequence: TGTGCCAGCAGCGTGTCAGGTTACAATGAGCAGTTCTTC. Translating gives CASSVSGYNEQFF.

The chain carries TRBV6-2 or TRBV6-3 and TRBJ2-3, with D perhaps matching TRBD1 (5 bases). The CDR3 consists of 15 residues. The V gene's germline CDR1 is MNHEY and CDR2 SVGEGT. Trimming removed 2 bases at V and 0 bases at J, with 9 bases between. The CDR3 sequence is CASSYGQGSTDTQYF. The CDR3 DNA sequence: TGTGCCAGCAGTTACGGGCAGGGTAGCACAGATACGCAGTATTTT.

This clone was recorded once. The rearrangement links TRBV7-9 to TRBJ2-2; the match to TRBD1 covers 12 bases. V was clipped by 7 bases and J by 1 base; unmatched bases: 10. CDR1 and CDR2 from the germline V gene are SEHNR and FQNEAQ (reference sequence). The CDR3 loop spans 18 amino acids. The CDR3 DNA reads as TGTGCCAGCAACAGGGGACAGGGGGCCCCCCGGAACACCGGGGAGCTGTTTTTT. This encodes CASNRGQGAPRNTGELFF.

The chain links TRBV6-2 or TRBV6-3 to TRBJ1-2; a possible D gene is TRBD1 (6 bases). Germline V gene data show CDR1 as MNHEY and CDR2 as SVGEGT. The ends were cut back, 5 bases at V and 4 bases at J, with 14 bases in the middle. The CDR3 extends over 14 amino acids. CDR3 amino acids: CASSRRQALYGYTF. DNA of the CDR3: TGTGCCAGCAGTCGCCGACAGGCCCTCTATGGCTACACCTTC.

This clone was found a few times. The chain is built from TRBV7-6 and TRBJ2-7, with TRBD2 identical over 10 bases. Germline V lookup: CDR1 SGHVS, CDR2 FNYEAQ. Trimming at V came to 5 bases and at J to 6 bases, leaving 10 bases not matched to a gene. The CDR3 contains 15 residues. The CDR3 region is CASSVGAGGQVEQYF. In DNA form, the CDR3 reads TGTGCCAGCAGCGTCGGAGCGGGGGGGCAGGTCGAGCAGTACTTC.

The chain is built from TRBV5-4 and TRBJ2-1; no firm D call. Germline V lookup: CDR1 SGHNT, CDR2 YYREEE (reference sequence). The CDR3 covers 15 residues. Trimming took off 3 bases at V and 0 bases at J, with 10 bases between the two ends. This CDR3 reads CASSYDIGSYNEQFF. The CDR3 DNA sequence: TGTGCCAGCAGCTATGACATCGGCTCCTACAATGAGCAGTTCTTC.

This clone was detected a few times. The chain joins TRBV6-5 to TRBJ1-2; tentative D call: TRBD1 (5 bases). Germline V gene data show CDR1 as MNHEY and CDR2 as SVGAGI. This CDR3 comprises 11 residues. V was pared by 6 bases and J by 7 bases, with 9 bases between. Here the CDR3 reads CASSSRAGYTF. Here the CDR3 DNA reads TGTGCCAGCAGCAGCAGGGCTGGCTACACCTTC.

The chain joins TRBV5-1 to TRBJ1-1; the D gene is possibly TRBD1 (6 bases). CDR3 length equals 14 residues. CDR1 is SGHRS, CDR2 YFSETQ, per germline. V lost 6 bases to trimming and J lost 4 bases, with 16 bases between them. CDR3 nucleotide sequence: TGCGCCAGCAAAGGACAGTCCCGTATCACTGAAGCTTTCTTT. It codes for CASKGQSRITEAFF.

This rearrangement joins TRBV30 to TRBJ1-5; D gene ambiguous. CDR1 GTSNPN and CDR2 SVGIG come from the germline V gene (reference sequence). The CDR3 is made up of 13 amino acids. Trimming took off 3 bases at V and 5 bases at J, with 11 bases between the two ends. The CDR3 protein is CAWSYPRYQPQHF. As DNA, the CDR3 is TGTGCCTGGAGCTACCCTCGTTATCAGCCCCAGCATTTT.

V is TRBV29-1 and J is TRBJ2-5, with 7 bases fitting TRBD1. The CDR3 spans 13 residues. CDR1 is SQVTM, CDR2 ANQGSEA, per germline. Unmatched junction bases numbered 8, after V lost 5 bases and J lost 5 bases. The CDR3 region is CSVSGTVDETQYF. The CDR3 nucleotides read TGCAGCGTTTCTGGGACAGTTGACGAGACCCAGTACTTC. Based on the CDR3 plus reference TRBV29-1 and TRBJ2-5, the full variable domain is SAVISQKPSRDICQRGTSLTIQCQVDSQVTMMFWYRQQPGQSLTLIATANQGSEATYESGFVIDKFPISRPNLTFSTLTVSNMSPEDSSIYLCSVSGTVDETQYFGPGTRLLVL.

The V gene is TRBV12-5, the J gene TRBJ1-1; D remains unclear. The CDR3 length is 11 residues. Germline V CDR1 and CDR2: LGHNT, FRNRAP. The ends were cut back, 3 bases at V and 7 bases at J, with 6 bases in the middle. CDR3 DNA: TGTGCTAGTGGTTTTCCTTGTGAAGCTTTCTTT. Protein product: CASGFPCEAFF.

Here the CDR3 DNA reads TGCGCCAGCAGTCAAGAGACAACCTATAGCAATCAGCCCCAGCATTTT. Protein sequence: CASSQETTYSNQPQHF. This chain joins TRBV23-1 and TRBJ1-5; no firm D call. TRBV23-1 carries the ORF label, with uncertain function. Between the trimmed V and J ends, which lost 2 bases and 0 bases, there was a span of 11 bases. The CDR3 extends over 16 amino acids.

The chain links TRBV29-1 to TRBJ2-7, with D possibly being TRBD2 (5 bases). Trimming pared 2 bases from V and 1 base from J, leaving 9 bases between. The germline gives CDR1 SQVTM, CDR2 ANQGSEA. This CDR3 spans 13 amino acids. The CDR3 DNA sequence: TGCAGCGTTGAAAAGGGAGCGTCCTACGAGCAGTACTTC. This translates into CSVEKGASYEQYF.

The rearrangement joins TRBV30 to TRBJ1-3; 8 nucleotides line up with TRBD1. This CDR3 is 13 amino acids long. CDR1 GTSNPN and CDR2 SVGIG come from the germline V gene (reference sequence). V was pared by 8 bases and J by 2 bases, with 5 bases of the junction left unmatched. This CDR3 is CAGTGNAGNTIYF. CDR3 sequence (DNA): TGTGCCGGGACAGGAAACGCTGGAAACACCATATATTTT.

The chain links TRBV7-6 to TRBJ2-7; a possible D gene is TRBD2 (5 bases). The germline V and J ends were trimmed by 7 bases and 3 bases, with 19 bases remaining between them. Germline V gene data show CDR1 as SGHVS and CDR2 as FNYEAQ. The CDR3 sequence is 15 residues long. The CDR3 reads CASTPRALALYEQYF. The CDR3 DNA reads as TGTGCCAGCACCCCACGGGCCCTAGCCCTCTACGAGCAGTACTTC. Full variable domain (rest looked up from reference TRBV7-6 and TRBJ2-7): GAGVSQSPRYKVTKRGQDVALRCDPISGHVSLYWYRQALGQGPEFLTYFNYEAQQDKSGLPNDRFSAERPEGSISTLTIQRTEQRDSAMYRCASTPRALALYEQYFGPGTRLTVT.

This sequence joins TRBV7-2 and TRBJ2-1, with 9 bases fitting TRBD2. The V segment lost 1 base and the J segment 0 bases; nucleotides outside the gene matches: 10. Germline assignment: CDR1 SGHTA and CDR2 FQGNSA. The CDR3 sequence is 19 residues long. The CDR3 DNA follows: TGTGCCAGCAGCTTAGGCGGTGCGGGAGGGCCCATCTCCTACAATGAGCAGTTCTTC. Protein product: CASSLGGAGGPISYNEQFF.